This entry is about one T cell receptor beta chain. Its antigen is currently unknown. The sample is drawn from a study of CD39 and CD103 CD8 tumor-infiltrating T cells. Profiled with immunoSEQ multiplex PCR; TCRdb holds only in-frame clones, not every one. The repertoire holds roughly 820 clones, with roughly 71% as singletons. Study results and limitations: Blood and uninvolved lymph node rarely held DP TIL clonotypes.

With 5 bases removed from V and 3 bases from J, the gap between germline ends came to 10 bases. Germline CDR1 is MNHEY and CDR2 is SVGAGI. The CDR3 is made up of 13 amino acids. No therapy was ongoing when samples were collected. DN, SP and DP CD8 TIL subsets came from CD39/CD103 sorting of CD3+CD4-CD8+CD45RA- cells. The V gene is TRBV6-5, the J gene TRBJ1-1, with D maybe TRBD1 (5 bases). The sample taken for sequencing was CD39- CD103+ CD8+ T cells sorted from the tumor. Subset denoted: CD103+CD39- single-positive CD45RA- CD8 T cells. The TCR was taken from a human donor with head and neck squamous cell carcinoma. The CDR3 coding sequence is TGTGCCAGCAGTGCCAGGGTAGACACTGAAGCTTTCTTT. Its protein product is CASSARVDTEAFF.